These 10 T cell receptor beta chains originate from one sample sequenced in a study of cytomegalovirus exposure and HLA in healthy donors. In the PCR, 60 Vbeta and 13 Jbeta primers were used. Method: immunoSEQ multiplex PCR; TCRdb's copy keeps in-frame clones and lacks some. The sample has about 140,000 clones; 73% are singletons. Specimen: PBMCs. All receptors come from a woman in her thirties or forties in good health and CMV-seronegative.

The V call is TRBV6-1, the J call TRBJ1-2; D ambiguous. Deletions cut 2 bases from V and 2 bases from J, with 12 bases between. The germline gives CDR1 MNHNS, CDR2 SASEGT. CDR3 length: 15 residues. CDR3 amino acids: CASSESTPRNYGYTF. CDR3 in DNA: TGTGCCAGCAGTGAAAGTACCCCGAGGAACTATGGCTACACCTTC.

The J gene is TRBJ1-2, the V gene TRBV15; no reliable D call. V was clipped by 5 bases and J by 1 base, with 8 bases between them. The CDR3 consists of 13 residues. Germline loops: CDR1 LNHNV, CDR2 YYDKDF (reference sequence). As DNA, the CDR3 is TGTGCCACCAGCCTAGATCTTAACTATGGCTACACCTTC. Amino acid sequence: CATSLDLNYGYTF.

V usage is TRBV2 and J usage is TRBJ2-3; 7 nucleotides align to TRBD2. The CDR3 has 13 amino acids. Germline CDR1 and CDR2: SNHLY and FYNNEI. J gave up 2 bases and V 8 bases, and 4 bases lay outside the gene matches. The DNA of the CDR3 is TGTGCCAGCGTAGCGGGCCCCACAGATACGCAGTATTTT. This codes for CASVAGPTDTQYF.

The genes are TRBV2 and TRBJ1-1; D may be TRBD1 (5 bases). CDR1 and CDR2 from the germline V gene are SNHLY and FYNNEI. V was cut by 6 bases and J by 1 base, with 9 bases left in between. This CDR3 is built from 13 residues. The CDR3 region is CASRSTGNTEAFF. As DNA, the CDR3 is TGTGCCAGCAGGTCTACAGGGAACACTGAAGCTTTCTTT.

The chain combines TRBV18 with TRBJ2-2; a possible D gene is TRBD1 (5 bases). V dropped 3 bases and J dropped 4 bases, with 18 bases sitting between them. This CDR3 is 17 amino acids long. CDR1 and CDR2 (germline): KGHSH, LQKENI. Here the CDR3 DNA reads TGTGCCAGCTCACCCAGGGATATCCAGGGTGGCACCGGGGAGCTGTTTTTT. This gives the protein CASSPRDIQGGTGELFF.

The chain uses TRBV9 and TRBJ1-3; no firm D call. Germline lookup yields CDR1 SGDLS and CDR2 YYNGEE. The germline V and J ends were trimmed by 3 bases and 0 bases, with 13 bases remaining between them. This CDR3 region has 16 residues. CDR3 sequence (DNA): TGTGCCAGCAGCGCAAATGAACCCGGCTCTGGAAACACCATATATTTT. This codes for CASSANEPGSGNTIYF.

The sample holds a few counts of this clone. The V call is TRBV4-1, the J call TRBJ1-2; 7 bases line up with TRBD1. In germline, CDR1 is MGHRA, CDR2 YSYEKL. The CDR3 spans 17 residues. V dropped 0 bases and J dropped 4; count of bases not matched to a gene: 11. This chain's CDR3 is CASSQEAVAGGIYGYTF. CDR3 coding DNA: TGCGCCAGCAGCCAAGAAGCGGTGGCAGGGGGTATCTATGGCTACACCTTC.

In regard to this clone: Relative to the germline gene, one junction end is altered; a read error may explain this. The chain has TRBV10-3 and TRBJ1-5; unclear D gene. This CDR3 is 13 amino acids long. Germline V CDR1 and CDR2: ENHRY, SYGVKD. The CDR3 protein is CAISEDSYQPQHF. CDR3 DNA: TGTGCCATCAGTGAGGATAGCTATCAGCCCCAGCATTTT.

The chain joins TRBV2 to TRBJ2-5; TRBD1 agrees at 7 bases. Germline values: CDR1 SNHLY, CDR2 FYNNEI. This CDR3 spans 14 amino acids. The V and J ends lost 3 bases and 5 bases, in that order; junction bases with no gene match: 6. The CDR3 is CASSDRTGGETQYF. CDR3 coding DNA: TGTGCCAGCAGTGATAGGACAGGTGGGGAGACCCAGTACTTC.

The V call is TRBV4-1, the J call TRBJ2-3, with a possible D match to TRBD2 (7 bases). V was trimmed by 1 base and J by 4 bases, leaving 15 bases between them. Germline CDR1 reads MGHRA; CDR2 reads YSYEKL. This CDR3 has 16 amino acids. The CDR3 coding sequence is TGCGCCAGCAGCCAAGGGAGAGGGGGGGCTTCAGATACGCAGTATTTT. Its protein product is CASSQGRGGASDTQYF.